These 13 T cell receptor beta chains were sequenced from one sample in a study of blood T cell repertoires in COVID-19. Sequencing was performed with immunoSEQ multiplex PCR; in TCRdb, only in-frame clones are kept and a portion is missing. The sample records almost 400,000 clones, about 90% being singletons. Source material: PBMCs or T cells enriched from blood (not recorded which). All receptors derive from a woman aged 25 to 45 who had recovered from COVID-19.

The chain recombines TRBV7-9 with TRBJ1-3; 9 positions match TRBD1. Per germline, CDR1 SEHNR and CDR2 FQNEAQ (reference sequence). The ends lost 5 bases at V and 0 bases at J; junction bases unmatched: 8. The CDR3 totals 17 residues. The CDR3 reads CASSRRPGQGSGNTIYF. As DNA, the CDR3 is TGTGCCAGCAGCCGGAGACCGGGACAGGGCTCTGGAAACACCATATATTTT.

The V call is TRBV6-5, the J call TRBJ1-2; tentatively, D is TRBD1 (5 bases). The ends were cut back, 0 bases at V and 3 bases at J, with 11 bases in the middle. Germline loops: CDR1 MNHEY, CDR2 SVGAGI. The CDR3 contains 15 residues. CDR3 amino acids: CASSYSWGDDYGYTF. CDR3 nucleotides: TGTGCCAGCAGTTACTCTTGGGGGGATGACTATGGCTACACCTTC.

This chain joins TRBV7-3 and TRBJ1-1, with D perhaps TRBD1 (6 bases). V lost 2 bases, J lost 5 bases, and 18 bases lay in between. Germline V gene lookup returns CDR1 SGHTA and CDR2 FQGTGA. CDR3 length equals 16 residues. The CDR3 here is CASSLGGRLRGTEAFF. CDR3 coding DNA: TGTGCCAGCAGCTTAGGCGGCCGATTAAGGGGGACTGAAGCTTTCTTT. The variable domain in full, completed from reference TRBV7-3 and TRBJ1-1, reads GAGVSQTPSNKVTEKGKYVELRCDPISGHTALYWYRQSLGQGPEFLIYFQGTGAADDSGLPNDRFFAVRPEGSVSTLKIQRTERGDSAVYLCASSLGGRLRGTEAFFGQGTRLTVV.

The sample holds a few counts of this clone. DNA of the CDR3: TGTGCCAGCAGTTTCGGTGTCAGGGTGTTTAGGGGTGTTTCTTTCTTT. It is translated as CASSFGVRVFRGVSFF. The chain combines TRBV28 with TRBJ1-1, with TRBD1 as a possible D gene (5 bases). The CDR3 spans 16 residues. Germline values: CDR1 MDHEN, CDR2 SYDVKM. V was cut by 3 bases and J by 12 bases, with 26 bases left in between.

The rearrangement joins TRBV10-3 to TRBJ1-1, with D perhaps matching TRBD1 (6 bases). The germline CDR1 and CDR2 sequences are ENHRY and SYGVKD. The CDR3 runs to 13 residues. V lost 11 bases and J lost 4, with 17 bases in between. CDR3 DNA: TGTGCCTCGGGGCAGGGGAGGGGCACTGAAGCTTTCTTT. This translates into CASGQGRGTEAFF.

The chain is built from TRBV6-2 or TRBV6-3 and TRBJ1-2, with 10 nucleotides matching TRBD1. Germline V gene data show CDR1 as MNHEY and CDR2 as SVGEGT. The CDR3 totals 13 residues. Trimming removed 7 bases from V and 6 bases from J; junction bases left unmatched: 5. The CDR3 nucleotides read TGTGCCAGCAACCCGGGACAGGGGAATGGCTACACCTTC. Translated: CASNPGQGNGYTF.

In this sample, this clone turned up once. V gene TRBV3-1 (or the pseudogene TRBV3-2) combines with J gene TRBJ1-5, with D possibly being TRBD1 (6 bases). Trimming removed 0 bases from V and 0 bases from J, with 15 bases in between. Germline CDR1 LGHDT, CDR2 YNNKEL (reference sequence). This CDR3 has 18 residues. CDR3 in amino acids: CASSQDLQGSPSNQPQHF. CDR3 nucleotides: TGTGCCAGCAGCCAAGACCTGCAGGGGTCCCCTAGCAATCAGCCCCAGCATTTT.

The chain carries TRBV3-1 (or the pseudogene TRBV3-2) and TRBJ2-2; 11 positions match TRBD2. CDR1 and CDR2 from the germline V gene are LGHDT and YNNKEL (reference sequence). This CDR3 is built from 19 residues. Trimming removed 0 bases from V and 1 base from J; junction bases left unmatched: 7. The CDR3, as DNA: TGTGCCAGCAGCCAAGAGGGGTTGGGACTAGCGGTGAACACCGGGGAGCTGTTTTTT. Translating gives CASSQEGLGLAVNTGELFF.

The chain couples TRBV27 to TRBJ1-2; TRBD1 matches 7 bases. Germline values: CDR1 MNHEY, CDR2 SMNVEV (reference sequence). With 2 bases clipped from V and 1 base from J, the junction kept 7 bases outside the gene matches. The CDR3 is 16 residues long. CDR3 nucleotides: TGTGCCAGCAGTTTAAGCGTCGGGACAGTTAACTATGGCTACACCTTC. Its protein is CASSLSVGTVNYGYTF.

The chain carries TRBV27 and TRBJ2-3, with a weak D call TRBD2 (5 bases). CDR3 size: 17 residues. Trimming took 11 bases from V and 4 from J, leaving 28 bases between them. Germline V gene sequence: CDR1 MNHEY, CDR2 SMNVEV (reference sequence). In DNA, the CDR3 is TGTGCCCACACCCCTAGCCCGGGTCCAACGGGTCCAGATACGCAGTATTTT. As protein: CAHTPSPGPTGPDTQYF.

V is TRBV9 and J is TRBJ1-3, with D perhaps matching TRBD1 (6 bases). The CDR3 is 14 amino acids. With 4 bases removed from V and 0 bases from J, the gap between germline ends came to 8 bases. Germline CDR1 and CDR2: SGDLS and YYNGEE. The CDR3 protein is CASSRDISGNTIYF. The CDR3 DNA reads as TGTGCCAGCAGCCGGGACATCTCTGGAAACACCATATATTTT.

V and J are TRBV5-1 and TRBJ1-6; D may be TRBD1 (5 bases). Trimming took off 0 bases at V and 7 bases at J, with 11 bases between the two ends. The V gene's germline CDR1 is SGHRS and CDR2 YFSETQ. The CDR3 has 15 amino acids. The CDR3: CASSLEWGLNSPLHF. The CDR3 region has the DNA TGCGCCAGCAGCTTGGAATGGGGACTAAATTCACCCCTCCACTTT.

The chain uses TRBV7-2 and TRBJ2-2; 8 bases agree with TRBD1. Unmatched junction bases numbered 10, after V lost 4 bases and J lost 6 bases. The CDR3 has 16 amino acids. Germline V gene lookup returns CDR1 SGHTA and CDR2 FQGNSA. CDR3 protein: CASSWGTGVFPGELFF. In DNA, the CDR3 is TGTGCCAGCAGCTGGGGGACAGGAGTTTTTCCCGGGGAGCTGTTTTTT.